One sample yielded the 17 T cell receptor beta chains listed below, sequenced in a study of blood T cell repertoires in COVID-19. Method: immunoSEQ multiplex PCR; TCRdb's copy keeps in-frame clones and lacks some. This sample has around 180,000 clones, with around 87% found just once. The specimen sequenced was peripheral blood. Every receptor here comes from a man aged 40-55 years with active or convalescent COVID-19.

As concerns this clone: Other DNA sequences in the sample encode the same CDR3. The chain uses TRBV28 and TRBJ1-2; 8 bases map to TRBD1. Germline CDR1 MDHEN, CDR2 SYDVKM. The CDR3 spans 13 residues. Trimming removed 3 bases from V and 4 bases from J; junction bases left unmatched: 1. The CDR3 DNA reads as TGTGCCAGCAGTTTCGGACAGGGCTATGGCTACACCTTC. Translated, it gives CASSFGQGYGYTF.

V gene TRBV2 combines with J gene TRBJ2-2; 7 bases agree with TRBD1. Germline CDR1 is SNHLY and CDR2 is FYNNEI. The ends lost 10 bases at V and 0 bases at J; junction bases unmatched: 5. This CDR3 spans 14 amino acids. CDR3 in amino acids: CAMRDSSNTGELFF. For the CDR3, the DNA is TGTGCCATGAGGGACAGCTCGAACACCGGGGAGCTGTTTTTT. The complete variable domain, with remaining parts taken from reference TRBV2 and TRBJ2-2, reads EPEVTQTPSHQVTQMGQEVILRCVPISNHLYFYWYRQILGQKVEFLVSFYNNEISEKSEIFDDQFSVERPDGSNFTLKIRSTKLEDSAMYFCAMRDSSNTGELFFGEGSRLTVL.

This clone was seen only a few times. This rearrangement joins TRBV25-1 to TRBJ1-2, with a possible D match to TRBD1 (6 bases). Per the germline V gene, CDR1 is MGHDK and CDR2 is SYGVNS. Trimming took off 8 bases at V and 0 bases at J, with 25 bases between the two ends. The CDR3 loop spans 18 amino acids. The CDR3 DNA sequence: TGTGCCAGCGGCTTTCCGATAGGGGGGGACTTAACTAACTATGGCTACACCTTC. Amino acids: CASGFPIGGDLTNYGYTF.

The CDR3 protein is CASSYSHFYGYTF. Here the CDR3 DNA reads TGTGCCAGCAGTTATTCCCACTTCTATGGCTACACCTTC. The chain employs TRBV6-5 and TRBJ1-2; D is undetermined. The CDR3 covers 13 residues. Germline V gives CDR1 MNHEY, CDR2 SVGAGI. Trimming removed 3 bases from V and 4 bases from J, with 9 bases in between.

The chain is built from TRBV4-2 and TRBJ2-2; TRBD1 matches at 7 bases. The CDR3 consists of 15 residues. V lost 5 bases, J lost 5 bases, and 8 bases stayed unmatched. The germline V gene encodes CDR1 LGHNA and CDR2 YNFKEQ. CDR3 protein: CASSIGTAITGELFF. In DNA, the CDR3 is TGTGCCAGCAGCATCGGGACAGCTATAACCGGGGAGCTGTTTTTT.

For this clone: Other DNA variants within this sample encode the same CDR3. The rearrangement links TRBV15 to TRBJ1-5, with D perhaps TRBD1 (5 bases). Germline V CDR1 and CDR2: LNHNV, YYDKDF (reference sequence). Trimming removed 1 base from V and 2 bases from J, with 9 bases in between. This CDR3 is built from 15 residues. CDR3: CATSRVGRGNQPQHF. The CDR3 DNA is TGTGCCACCAGCAGAGTGGGCAGGGGCAATCAGCCCCAGCATTTT.

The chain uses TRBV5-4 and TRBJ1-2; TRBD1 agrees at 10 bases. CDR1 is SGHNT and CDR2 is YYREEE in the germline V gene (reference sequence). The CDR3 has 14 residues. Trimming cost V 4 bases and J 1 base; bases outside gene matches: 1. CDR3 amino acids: CASSRTGGNYGYTF. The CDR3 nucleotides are TGTGCCAGCAGCAGGACAGGGGGTAACTATGGCTACACCTTC.

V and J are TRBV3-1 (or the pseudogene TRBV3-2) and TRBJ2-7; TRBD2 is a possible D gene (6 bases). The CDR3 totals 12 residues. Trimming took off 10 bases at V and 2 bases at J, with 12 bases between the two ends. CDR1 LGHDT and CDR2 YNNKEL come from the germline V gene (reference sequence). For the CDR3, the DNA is TGTGCCACCCGGGGAGGAACCTACGAGCAGTACTTC. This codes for CATRGGTYEQYF.

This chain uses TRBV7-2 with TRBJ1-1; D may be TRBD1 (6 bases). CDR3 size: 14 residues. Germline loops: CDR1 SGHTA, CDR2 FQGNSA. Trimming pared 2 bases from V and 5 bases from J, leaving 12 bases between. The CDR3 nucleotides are TGTGCCAGCAGCTTATCGTACAGGGAAACTGAAGCTTTCTTT. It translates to CASSLSYRETEAFF.

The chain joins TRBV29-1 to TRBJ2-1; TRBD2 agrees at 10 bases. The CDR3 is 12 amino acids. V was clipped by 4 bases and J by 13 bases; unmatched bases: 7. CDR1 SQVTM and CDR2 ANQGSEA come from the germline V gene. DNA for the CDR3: TGCAGCGTTGTTTGGACTAGCGGAACTCAGTTCTTC. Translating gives CSVVWTSGTQFF.

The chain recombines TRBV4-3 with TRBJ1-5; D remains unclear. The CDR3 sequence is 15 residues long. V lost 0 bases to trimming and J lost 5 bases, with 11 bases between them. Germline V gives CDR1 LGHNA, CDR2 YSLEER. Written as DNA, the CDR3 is TGCGCCAGCAGCCAAGACGCCATCGACTATCAGCCCCAGCATTTT. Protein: CASSQDAIDYQPQHF.

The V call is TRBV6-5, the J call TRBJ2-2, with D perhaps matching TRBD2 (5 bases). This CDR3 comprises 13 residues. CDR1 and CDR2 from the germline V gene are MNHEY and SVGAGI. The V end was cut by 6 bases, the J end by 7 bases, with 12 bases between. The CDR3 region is CASRAAAGGELFF. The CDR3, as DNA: TGTGCCAGCAGAGCAGCGGCTGGCGGGGAGCTGTTTTTT.

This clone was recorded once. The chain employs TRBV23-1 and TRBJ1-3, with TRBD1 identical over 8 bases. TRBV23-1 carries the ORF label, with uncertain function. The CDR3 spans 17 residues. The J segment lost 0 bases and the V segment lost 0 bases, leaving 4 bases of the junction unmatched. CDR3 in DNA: TGCGCCAGCAGTCAATCGCGCAGGGGGCCCTCTGGAAACACCATATATTTT. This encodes CASSQSRRGPSGNTIYF.

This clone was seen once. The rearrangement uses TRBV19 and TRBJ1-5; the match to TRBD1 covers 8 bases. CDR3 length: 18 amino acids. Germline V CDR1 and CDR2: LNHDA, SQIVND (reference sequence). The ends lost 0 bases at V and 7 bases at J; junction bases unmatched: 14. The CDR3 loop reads CASSIDRRYGQGRQPQHF. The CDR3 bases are TGTGCCAGTAGTATAGATAGAAGATATGGACAGGGAAGGCAGCCCCAGCATTTT.

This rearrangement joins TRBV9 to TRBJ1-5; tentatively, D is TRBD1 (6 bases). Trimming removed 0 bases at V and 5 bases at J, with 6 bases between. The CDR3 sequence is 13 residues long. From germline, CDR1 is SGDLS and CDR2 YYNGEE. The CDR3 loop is CASSVDRDQPQHF. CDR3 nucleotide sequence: TGTGCCAGCAGCGTAGACAGGGATCAGCCCCAGCATTTT.

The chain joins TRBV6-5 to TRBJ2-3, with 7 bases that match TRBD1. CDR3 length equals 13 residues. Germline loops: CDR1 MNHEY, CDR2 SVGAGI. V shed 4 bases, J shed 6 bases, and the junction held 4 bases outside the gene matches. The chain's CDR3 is CASSLDRMDTQYF. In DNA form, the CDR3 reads TGTGCCAGCAGTTTGGACAGGATGGATACGCAGTATTTT.

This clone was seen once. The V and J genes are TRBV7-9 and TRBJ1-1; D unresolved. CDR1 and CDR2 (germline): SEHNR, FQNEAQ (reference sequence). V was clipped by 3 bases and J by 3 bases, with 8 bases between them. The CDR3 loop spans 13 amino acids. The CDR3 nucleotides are TGTGCCAGCAGCTTCCCCGTCGACACTGAAGCTTTCTTT. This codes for CASSFPVDTEAFF.